The 5 T cell receptor beta chains below all came from one sample that was sequenced in a study of T cell responses to AZD1222 COVID-19 vaccine. The table came from immunoSEQ multiplex PCR; TCRdb's copy has only in-frame clones and leaves some out. This table has 90,000 to 100,000 clones, around 90% appearing once. The sample consisted of peripheral blood, taken on day 0 of AZD1222 vaccination. These receptors came from an adult in good health.

This rearrangement joins TRBV27 to TRBJ2-1; the match to TRBD2 covers 8 bases. The CDR3 loop spans 18 amino acids. CDR1 and CDR2 from the germline V gene are MNHEY and SMNVEV (reference sequence). The V gene end was trimmed by 4 bases and the J gene end by 0 bases; junction bases not matched to a gene: 11. The CDR3 here is CASSSSHRGRSSYNEQFF. The CDR3 region has the DNA TGTGCCAGCAGTTCCTCTCATCGCGGGAGGAGCTCCTACAATGAGCAGTTCTTC.

In DNA, the CDR3 is TGTGCCAGCAGCCAAGATAGGGGAGGCTCACCCCTCCACTTT. Its protein product is CASSQDRGGSPLHF. J is TRBJ1-6 and V is TRBV3-1 (or the pseudogene TRBV3-2); possibly TRBD1 for D (5 bases). With 0 bases removed from V and 10 bases from J, the gap between germline ends came to 10 bases. This CDR3 comprises 14 residues. CDR1 is LGHDT and CDR2 is YNNKEL in the germline V gene (reference sequence).

The J gene is TRBJ1-1, the V gene TRBV19; D is unclear. Trimming took off 1 base at V and 0 bases at J, with 6 bases between the two ends. The CDR3 contains 14 residues. Germline lookup yields CDR1 LNHDA and CDR2 SQIVND (reference sequence). This CDR3 reads CASSIGVMNTEAFF. The CDR3 nucleotides read TGTGCCAGTAGTATAGGGGTGATGAACACTGAAGCTTTCTTT.

Note on this clone: The identical CDR3 is also encoded by other nucleotide sequences in the sample. The V call is TRBV9, the J call TRBJ2-2; D unresolved. With 0 bases removed from V and 5 bases from J, the gap between germline ends came to 2 bases. The germline V gene encodes CDR1 SGDLS and CDR2 YYNGEE. The CDR3 is 12 amino acids. The CDR3 DNA reads TGTGCCAGCAGCGTAGGAACCGGGGAGCTGTTTTTT. Translated, it gives CASSVGTGELFF. The whole variable domain, remainder taken from reference TRBV9 and TRBJ2-2, is DSGVTQTPKHLITATGQRVTLRCSPRSGDLSVYWYQQSLDQGLQFLIQYYNGEERAKGNILERFSAQQFPDLHSELNLSSLELGDSALYFCASSVGTGELFFGEGSRLTVL.

This clone turned up a few times. The V call is TRBV15, the J call TRBJ1-2, with no clear D. The V and J ends lost 0 bases and 5 bases respectively, with 7 bases between them. The CDR3 runs to 13 residues. Germline V gene lookup returns CDR1 LNHNV and CDR2 YYDKDF (reference sequence). This CDR3 reads CATSRDGWYGYTF. CDR3 bases: TGTGCCACCAGCAGAGATGGTTGGTATGGCTACACCTTC.